The TCR beta chain described here comes from a study of cytomegalovirus exposure and HLA in healthy donors. General study results and limits: Presence/absence results assume similar sequencing depth per donor, which may not hold. TCR beta sequences reportedly predicted most subjects' HLA-A and HLA-B alleles accurately. What was likely a sequencing artifact was a cluster of highly shared sequence variants. In a later analysis, most CMV-associated TCR beta chains appeared HLA-restricted.

V gave up 8 bases and J gave up 9 bases; unmatched junction bases: 5. Per germline, CDR1 SNHLY and CDR2 FYNNEI. The CDR3 totals 12 residues. This clone has only a few counts. No antigen is known for it. Vbeta (60) and Jbeta (13) primers were used in the PCR. Sequencing was performed with immunoSEQ multiplex PCR; in TCRdb, only in-frame clones are kept and a portion is missing. The data show approximately 150,000 clones, around 79% seen once. The sequenced sample was PBMCs. The sequence derives from a woman younger than 45 in good health and CMV-seronegative. V gene TRBV2 combines with J gene TRBJ2-1, with 9 positions matching TRBD2. In nucleotides, the CDR3 is TGTGCCAGCCTGCTAGCGGGGACTGAGCAGTTCTTC. Residues: CASLLAGTEQFF.